Each of the 21 T cell receptor beta chains below was sequenced from the same sample in a study of blood T cell repertoires in COVID-19. TCRdb keeps only in-frame clones here, not all; method: immunoSEQ multiplex PCR. The profile shows about 260,000 clones, around 80% of them singletons. Sequencing used peripheral blood. The source of these receptors is a woman aged 80 or older with acute or convalescent COVID-19.

J is TRBJ2-1 and V is TRBV7-8; D remains ambiguous. Germline assignment: CDR1 SGHVS and CDR2 FQNEAQ. The V end lost 1 base, the J end lost 9 bases, and 13 bases lay between the germline ends. The CDR3 extends over 14 amino acids. Here the CDR3 DNA reads TGTGCCAGCAGCTTAGTAGAAACGCACGGTGAGCAGTTCTTC. Amino acid sequence: CASSLVETHGEQFF.

The table lists this clone with a count of one. The chain carries TRBV5-1 and TRBJ2-6; 8 nucleotides align to TRBD1. The germline V gene has CDR1 SGHRS and CDR2 YFSETQ. Unmatched junction bases numbered 3, after V lost 4 bases and J lost 0 bases. The CDR3 consists of 16 residues. Written as DNA, the CDR3 is TGCGCCAGCAGCCCAACAGGGGGCTCTGGGGCCAACGTCCTGACTTTC. Amino acids: CASSPTGGSGANVLTF.

The chain couples TRBV18 to TRBJ1-1; 7 positions match TRBD1. CDR1 and CDR2 (germline): KGHSH, LQKENI. Germline trimming cut 4 bases from V and 5 bases from J; bases unmatched to any gene: 13. The CDR3 has 16 residues. CDR3 nucleotide sequence: TGTGCCAGCTCACGGATTACAGGGGCGGAGAAAACTGAAGCTTTCTTT. Amino acid sequence: CASSRITGAEKTEAFF.

The chain links TRBV7-2 to TRBJ2-7; TRBD1 is a possible D gene (6 bases). Deletions cut 1 base from V and 5 bases from J, with 18 bases between. Germline CDR1 and CDR2: SGHTA and FQGNSA. The CDR3 consists of 16 residues. The CDR3 is CASSLVPGTPVDEQYF. Written as DNA, the CDR3 is TGTGCCAGCAGCTTAGTTCCCGGGACACCGGTCGACGAGCAGTACTTC.

This clone was counted once. V gene TRBV19 combines with J gene TRBJ1-2; TRBD1 might be the D (5 bases). CDR3 size: 12 residues. The germline V gene has CDR1 LNHDA and CDR2 SQIVND (reference sequence). Trimming removed 11 bases at V and 8 bases at J, with 18 bases between. The CDR3 DNA is TGTGCCTCCGGGGCTACCGGGGGGGGCTACACCTTC. It is translated as CASGATGGGYTF.

This chain joins TRBV3-1 (or the pseudogene TRBV3-2) and TRBJ1-1, with TRBD1 as a possible D gene (5 bases). CDR1 and CDR2 (germline): LGHDT, YNNKEL (reference sequence). Trimming took off 4 bases at V and 0 bases at J, with 15 bases between the two ends. The CDR3 consists of 16 residues. The CDR3 here is CASSPQGAGMNTEAFF. CDR3 DNA: TGTGCCAGCAGCCCCCAGGGCGCGGGGATGAACACTGAAGCTTTCTTT.

J is TRBJ2-6 and V is TRBV14; 10 positions match TRBD1. The germline V gene encodes CDR1 SGHDN and CDR2 FVKESK. V lost 1 base and J lost 4; bases outside the gene matches: 10. This CDR3 is 19 amino acids long. The chain's CDR3 is CASSQGWGQGPRGANVLTF. The CDR3 nucleotides read TGTGCCAGCAGCCAAGGTTGGGGACAGGGGCCGCGCGGGGCCAACGTCCTGACTTTC.

This clone was counted once. This specimen includes other DNA sequences encoding the same CDR3. V is TRBV4-2 and J is TRBJ1-2, with TRBD1 as a possible D gene (6 bases). Per the germline V gene, CDR1 is LGHNA and CDR2 is YNFKEQ. V shed 0 bases and J shed 2 bases, with 16 bases lying between them. The CDR3 runs 17 residues. The CDR3 reads CASSQDLLAGANYGYTF. CDR3 DNA sequence: TGTGCCAGCAGCCAAGATCTTTTGGCAGGGGCAAACTATGGCTACACCTTC.

The rearrangement links TRBV5-1 to TRBJ2-5; 7 positions match TRBD2. Trimming cost V 3 bases and J 4 bases; bases outside gene matches: 0. There are 12 residues in the CDR3. Germline-derived CDR1 and CDR2 are SGHRS and YFSETQ. The CDR3 DNA follows: TGCGCCAGCAGCTCGGGGGGAGAGACCCAGTACTTC. It specifies CASSSGGETQYF.

This rearrangement joins TRBV5-6 to TRBJ2-7; TRBD1 matches 8 bases. The germline V gene has CDR1 SGHDT and CDR2 YYEEEE. V lost 4 bases, J lost 3 bases, and 9 bases stayed unmatched. The CDR3 contains 15 residues. Here the CDR3 reads CASSVTGGPDYEQYF. The CDR3 DNA follows: TGTGCCAGCAGCGTAACAGGGGGACCGGACTACGAGCAGTACTTC.

The chain employs TRBV5-6 and TRBJ2-1, with D possibly matching TRBD1 (5 bases). This CDR3 comprises 15 residues. Looked up from germline, CDR1 is SGHDT and CDR2 is YYEEEE. Trimming removed 0 bases from V and 10 bases from J, with 17 bases in between. The CDR3 DNA reads TGTGCCAGCAGCTTGGTTGGGCTAGACAGTGGCGAGCAGTTCTTC. This sequence encodes CASSLVGLDSGEQFF.

This chain links TRBV6-6 with TRBJ2-5; TRBD1 might be the D (6 bases). V dropped 7 bases and J dropped 3 bases, with 15 bases sitting between them. Germline V CDR1 and CDR2: MNHNY, SVGAGI (reference sequence). The CDR3 is 14 amino acids. DNA of the CDR3: TGTGCCAGCACCCCCACAGGGCCCAAAGAGACCCAGTACTTC. Translation gives CASTPTGPKETQYF.

This chain connects TRBV6-2 or TRBV6-3 to TRBJ1-1; 7 bases map to TRBD1. The CDR3 has 15 amino acids. Germline V CDR1 and CDR2: MNHEY, SVGEGT. J was trimmed by 1 base and V by 2 bases; bases with no gene match: 4. The DNA of the CDR3 is TGTGCCAGCAGTTACGGCTACAGGGGGAACACTGAAGCTTTCTTT. The encoded protein is CASSYGYRGNTEAFF.

The rearrangement links TRBV21-1 to TRBJ1-1. TRBV21-1 is a listed pseudogene. The CDR3 length is 14 residues. DNA for the CDR3: TGTGCCAGCAGCAGGAGGGAAACGACAGACGCGGCTTTCTTT. Translated: CASSRRETTDAAFF.

The chain links TRBV6-2 or TRBV6-3 to TRBJ2-7; tentative D call: TRBD1 (6 bases). The CDR3 contains 11 residues. CDR1 and CDR2 from the germline V gene are MNHEY and SVGEGT. V lost 5 bases, J lost 7 bases, and 9 bases lay in between. This chain's CDR3 is CASSPDREQYF. In DNA form, the CDR3 reads TGTGCCAGCAGTCCCGACAGGGAGCAGTACTTC.

The V gene is TRBV6-1, the J gene TRBJ1-3; D perhaps matches TRBD1 (6 bases). The CDR3 sequence is 16 residues long. The germline gives CDR1 MNHNS, CDR2 SASEGT. Trimming removed 3 bases from V and 0 bases from J, with 12 bases in between. The CDR3 spells CASSDFQGSSGNTIYF. As DNA, the CDR3 is TGTGCCAGCAGTGATTTTCAGGGGAGCTCTGGAAACACCATATATTTT.

The V and J genes are TRBV4-1 and TRBJ2-1; perhaps TRBD2 as D (6 bases). The CDR3 is made up of 14 amino acids. Germline lookup yields CDR1 MGHRA and CDR2 YSYEKL. The V end lost 1 base, the J end lost 3 bases, and 7 bases lay between the germline ends. This CDR3 reads CASSQARDYNEQFF. The DNA for the CDR3 is TGCGCCAGCAGCCAAGCGCGGGACTACAATGAGCAGTTCTTC.

This clone was detected a few times. The chain employs TRBV7-8 and TRBJ2-7; D call uncertain. V dropped 5 bases and J dropped 7 bases, with 9 bases sitting between them. Germline CDR1 reads SGHVS; CDR2 reads FQNEAQ. This CDR3 has 11 residues. The CDR3 bases are TGTGCCAGCAGCCTTGTCAGGGAGCAGTACTTC. Translated: CASSLVREQYF.

Turning to this clone: Germline and junction disagree at one end, which may indicate a read error. This rearrangement joins TRBV7-7 to TRBJ2-1; 12 positions match TRBD2. This CDR3 comprises 16 residues. Germline loops: CDR1 SSHAT, CDR2 FNYEAQ (reference sequence). CDR3 amino acids: CASSANSGTSGNEQFF. The CDR3 DNA reads as TGTGCTAGCAGCGCCAATTCCGGGACTAGCGGGAATGAGCAGTTCTTC. Variable domain in full (rest from reference TRBV7-7 and TRBJ2-1): GAGVSQSPRYKVTKRGQDVTLRCDPISSHATLYWYQQALGQGPEFLTYFNYEAQPDKSGLPSDRFSAERPEGSISTLTIQRTEQRDSAMYRCASSANSGTSGNEQFFGPGTRLTVL.

The gene calls are TRBV24-1 and TRBJ2-1; 7 nucleotides line up with TRBD2. V shed 3 bases and J 4 bases; nucleotides not matched to a gene: 5. CDR3 length equals 15 residues. CDR1 KGHDR and CDR2 SFDVKD come from the germline V gene. The CDR3 region has the DNA TGTGCCACCAGTGATCAGTTGGGAGGGTACAATGAGCAGTTCTTC. Translating gives CATSDQLGGYNEQFF.

The chain couples TRBV9 to TRBJ2-1; 8 positions agree with TRBD1. The germline V gene has CDR1 SGDLS and CDR2 YYNGEE. Losses at the gene ends were 0 bases for V and 6 bases for J; bases not matched to a gene: 5. CDR3 length equals 15 residues. The CDR3 region has the DNA TGTGCCAGCAGCGTAGGACAGGGGCCCCTCAATGAGCAGTTCTTC. This codes for CASSVGQGPLNEQFF.